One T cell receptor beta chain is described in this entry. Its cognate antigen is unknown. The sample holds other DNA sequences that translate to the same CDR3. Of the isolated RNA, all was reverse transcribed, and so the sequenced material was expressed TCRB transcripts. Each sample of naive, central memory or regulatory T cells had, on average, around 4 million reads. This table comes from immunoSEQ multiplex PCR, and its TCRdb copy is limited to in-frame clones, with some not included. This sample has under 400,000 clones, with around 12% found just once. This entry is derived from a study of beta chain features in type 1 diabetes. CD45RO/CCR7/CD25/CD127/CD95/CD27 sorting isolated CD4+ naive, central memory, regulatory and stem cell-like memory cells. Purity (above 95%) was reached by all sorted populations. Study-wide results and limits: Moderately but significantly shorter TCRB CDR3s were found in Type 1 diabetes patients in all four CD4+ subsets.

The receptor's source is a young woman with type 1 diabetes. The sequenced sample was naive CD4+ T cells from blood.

The CDR3 DNA is TGTGCCAGCAGCCTAACAGATACGCAGTATTTT. Its translation: CASSLTDTQYF. This chain uses TRBV7-2 with TRBJ2-3, with unresolved D. CDR1 is SGHTA, CDR2 FQGNSA, per germline. The CDR3 contains 11 residues. Trimming took off 5 bases at V and 3 bases at J, with 3 bases between the two ends.